This T cell receptor (beta chain) was sequenced in a study of shared clonotypes between healthy human individuals. Overall study context: The composition of the donors was two women and a few men aged 18 to 49. Study-level results: Naive subsets generally exceeded memory subsets in estimated richness.

Those who donated were healthy HIV-negative adults, with no recent acute infections or vaccinations reported. The V gene's germline CDR1 is SNHLY and CDR2 FYNNEI. With 5 bases clipped from V and 0 bases from J, the junction kept 4 bases outside the gene matches. The CDR3 length is 15 residues. Assay: immunoSEQ multiplex PCR; the TCRdb copy retains only in-frame clones and omits some. Here the sample spans about 380,000 clones, approximately 96% being singletons. On this clone itself: The target antigen is unknown.

This receptor was taken from a man aged 25 to 40 in good health. The chain combines TRBV2 with TRBJ1-5; 7 bases map to TRBD1. Sequenced input: memory CD8+ T cells sorted from blood. Subset given: CD45RO+ cells pooled with CCR7-negative TemRA cells. The CDR3 region is CASSHRGYSNQPQHF. Here the CDR3 DNA reads TGTGCCAGCAGTCACAGGGGCTATAGCAATCAGCCCCAGCATTTT.